The clone carrying this T cell receptor beta chain has a count of ten or more. The sample comes from a study of T cells in Graves' hyperthyroidism and ophthalmopathy. TCR beta CDR3 regions were amplified from RNA. The HTBI primer set was used in a first-round RT-PCR of the TCR CDR3. TCRdb processed the multiplex PCR reads anew with MiXCR; each CDR3 protein has one entry. This sample has about 300,000 distinct CDR3 sequences, with approximately 18% found just once. CDR3 size: 20 residues. CDR1 and CDR2 (germline): SGHTA, FQGTGA. V was clipped by 5 bases and J by 2 bases; unmatched bases: 15. The origin of this receptor is a man aged 45-65 years with Graves' ophthalmopathy. The chain recombines TRBV7-3 with TRBJ2-1; 13 nucleotides align to TRBD2. Source material: blood. CDR3 loop: CASSISGLAGSLSTYNEQFF. The CDR3 DNA follows: TGTGCCAGCAGCATTTCGGGACTAGCGGGATCTCTTAGCACCTACAATGAGCAGTTCTTC.